One and the same sample provided the 4 T cell receptor beta chains below, sequenced in a study of cytomegalovirus exposure and HLA in healthy donors. With 60 Vbeta and 13 Jbeta primers, the PCR was carried out. The protocol was immunoSEQ multiplex PCR, while the TCRdb copy is restricted to in-frame clones and leaves out a portion. Altogether some 89,000 clones are present, about two thirds being singletons, with the ten largest covering approximately 7.8%. The sequenced material came from PBMCs. The origin of the receptors is a man aged 55 to 70 in good health and CMV-seronegative.

V usage is TRBV7-9 and J usage is TRBJ1-3; D not certain. The CDR3 runs to 14 residues. Germline V CDR1 and CDR2: SEHNR, FQNEAQ (reference sequence). Trimming removed 5 bases from V and 2 bases from J, with 10 bases in between. Written as DNA, the CDR3 is TGTGCCAGCAGCACTCAGCAGGCTGGAAACACCATATATTTT. This sequence encodes CASSTQQAGNTIYF.

This chain joins TRBV19 and TRBJ1-2; weak D call: TRBD1 (6 bases). In germline, CDR1 is LNHDA, CDR2 SQIVND (reference sequence). Trimming left V 4 bases short and J 8 bases short, with 17 bases between. The CDR3 contains 14 residues. The CDR3, as DNA: TGTGCCAGTAGTAGGGACACTCAAACCTACGGCTACACCTTC. It is translated as CASSRDTQTYGYTF.

The chain carries TRBV5-6 and TRBJ2-1, with a weak D call TRBD2 (6 bases). Trimming took 3 bases from V and 2 from J, leaving 12 bases between them. Germline V CDR1 and CDR2: SGHDT, YYEEEE. This CDR3 is built from 15 residues. The CDR3 loop is CASSSTRTPYNEQFF. For the CDR3, the DNA is TGTGCCAGCAGCTCGACTAGAACCCCCTACAATGAGCAGTTCTTC.

A single count supports this clone. V is TRBV28 and J is TRBJ1-5; D ambiguous. CDR3 length equals 14 residues. Trimming removed 3 bases from V and 3 bases from J, with 9 bases in between. Looked up from germline, CDR1 is MDHEN and CDR2 is SYDVKM. The CDR3 DNA sequence: TGTGCCAGCAGTTTGAGGCAGTACAATCAGCCCCAGCATTTT. Its translation: CASSLRQYNQPQHF.